The sequence of this T cell receptor (beta chain) was determined in a study of vaccination effects on CD4 cells after COVID-19. Peptide-pool stimulation followed by sequencing identified expanded antigen-specific CD4+ clonotypes in the ViraFEST assay. Subsequent to 10 days of culture, CD4+ T cells were isolated. Each participant was administered two doses of either the BNT162b2 or the mRNA-1273 vaccine. Neither prior SARS-CoV-2 infection nor positive nucleocapsid antibodies were present in the vaccine recipients. At days 3 and 7, half of the medium was exchanged for IL-2 medium. Clones were sequenced by immunoSEQ multiplex PCR, and TCRdb holds only the in-frame ones, with some missing. The repertoire consists of around 81,000 clones, with around four fifths occurring once and the leading ten covering approximately 1%. Points on this clone: The target antigen is unknown.

The TCR sequence derives from a human donor who received a COVID-19 vaccine. Here the sequenced sample was CD4+ T cells from PBMCs cultured with HCoV-OC43 spike peptides, taken after COVID-19 vaccination. Sample subset: HCoV-OC43 spike overlapping peptide pool stimulation.

CDR3 sequence (DNA): TGTGCCAGCAGTTGGAGTACATACGAGCAGTACGTC. Protein sequence: CASSWSTYEQYV. J is TRBJ2-7 and V is TRBV6-2 or TRBV6-3, with no clear D. This CDR3 spans 12 amino acids. The germline V gene has CDR1 MNHEY and CDR2 SVGEGT. The V and J ends lost 4 bases and 4 bases respectively, with 8 bases between them.